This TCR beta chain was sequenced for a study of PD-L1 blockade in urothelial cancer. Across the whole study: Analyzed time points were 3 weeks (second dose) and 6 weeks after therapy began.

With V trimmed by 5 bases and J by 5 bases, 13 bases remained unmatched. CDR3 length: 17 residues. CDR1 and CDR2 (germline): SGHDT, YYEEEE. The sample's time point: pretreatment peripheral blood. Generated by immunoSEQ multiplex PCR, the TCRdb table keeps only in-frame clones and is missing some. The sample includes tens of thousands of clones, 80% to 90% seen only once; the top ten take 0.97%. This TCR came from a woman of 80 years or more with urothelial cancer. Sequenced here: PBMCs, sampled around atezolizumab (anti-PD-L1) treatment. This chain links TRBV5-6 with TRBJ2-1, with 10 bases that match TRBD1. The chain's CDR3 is CASRPTGGDSRDNEQFF. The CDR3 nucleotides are TGTGCCAGCAGGCCGACAGGGGGCGATAGTAGGGACAATGAGCAGTTCTTC. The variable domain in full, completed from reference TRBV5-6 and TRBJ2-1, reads DAGVTQSPTHLIKTRGQQVTLRCSPKSGHDTVSWYQQALGQGPQFIFQYYEEEERQRGNFPDRFSGHQFPNYSSELNVNALLLGDSALYLCASRPTGGDSRDNEQFFGPGTRLTVL.